This T cell receptor (beta chain) emerged from a study of blood T cell repertoires in COVID-19. Study in general: There were acute and convalescent COVID-19 samples, and they came from the United States, Italy and Spain.

This CDR3 has 15 amino acids. The V gene lost 2 bases and the J gene lost 4 bases, with 14 bases spanning the gap. Germline loops: CDR1 GTSNPN, CDR2 SVGIG (reference sequence). TCRdb's copy holds only in-frame clones and misses some; the assay was immunoSEQ multiplex PCR. Here the sample spans about 270,000 clones, 80% to 90% being singletons. The TCR originated in a woman between 18 and 29 years old who had recovered from COVID-19. The sequenced sample consisted of PBMCs or T cells enriched from blood (not recorded which). V is TRBV30 and J is TRBJ1-4; D unclear. In DNA, the CDR3 is TGTGCCTGGAGTAACGGTCGGGGAATTAATGAAAAACTGTTTTTT. It yields the protein CAWSNGRGINEKLFF.